A single sample is the source of the 3 T cell receptor beta chains below, sequenced in a study of blood T cell repertoires in COVID-19. Profiling relied on immunoSEQ multiplex PCR, and the TCRdb table lists in-frame clones only, not all of them. The table lists more than 85,000 clones, 80% to 95% of them singletons. The sequencing sample was made of peripheral blood. The receptors shown here come from a man between 65 and 85 years old with acute or convalescent COVID-19.

The gene calls are TRBV7-9 and TRBJ1-2; TRBD1 matches at 9 bases. This CDR3 region has 15 residues. Germline lookup yields CDR1 SEHNR and CDR2 FQNEAQ (reference sequence). Germline trimming cut 4 bases from V and 6 bases from J; bases unmatched to any gene: 9. Here the CDR3 DNA reads TGTGCCAGCAGCTCTAGGACAGGGGCGGGAAATGGCTACACCTTC. This encodes CASSSRTGAGNGYTF.

The chain combines TRBV2 with TRBJ2-3; D gene ambiguous. Germline V gene lookup returns CDR1 SNHLY and CDR2 FYNNEI. The V end was cut by 6 bases, the J end by 2 bases, with 12 bases between. The CDR3 has 14 amino acids. CDR3 residues: CASRRDGLTDTQYF. Here the CDR3 DNA reads TGTGCCAGCAGGAGAGATGGTCTCACAGATACGCAGTATTTT.

The chain couples TRBV18 to TRBJ1-6; 10 bases match TRBD1. V trimming: 2 bases; J trimming: 8 bases; junction bases outside the gene matches: 6. The CDR3 totals 16 residues. The germline gives CDR1 KGHSH, CDR2 LQKENI. CDR3 residues: CASSPRLGQGDSPLHF. The CDR3 DNA is TGTGCCAGCTCACCAAGACTCGGACAGGGGGATTCACCCCTCCACTTT.